The rows below give T cell receptor beta chains drawn from one sample of a study of tumor and adjacent non-tumor tissue in lung cancer. From the multiplex PCR reads, TCRdb called clonotypes with MiXCR, one entry per CDR3 protein. The sample records 81,000 or so distinct CDR3 sequences, approximately 80% being singletons. Sequencing was done on a sample of distant non-tumor lung tissue. These receptors were taken from a man in his 60s with non-small cell lung cancer. Each CDR3 is given with its conserved first and last residue. The D gene is left open where the match is weak. A row's size may be missing; if present it is once, few, many or a size class.

d_gene	v_gene	abundance	j_gene	CDR3aa	CDR3nt
TRBD1	TRBV29-1	-	TRBJ2-5	CNKQGVDGETQYF	TGCAACAAACAGGGGGTCGATGGGGAGACCCAGTACTTC
-	TRBV11-2	-	TRBJ2-5	CTSSSGQLLEIQYF	TGTACCAGCAGCTCCGGACAGCTTCTGGAGATCCAGTACTTC
TRBD1	TRBV29-1	-	TRBJ2-5	CSLGQGAGVTHYF	TGCAGCTTGGGACAGGGGGCAGGAGTGACCCACTACTTC
TRBD1	TRBV19	-	TRBJ1-6	CASSTQGADNSPLHF	TGTGCCAGTAGTACACAGGGGGCGGATAATTCACCCCTCCACTTT
TRBD2	TRBV11-2	-	TRBJ2-1	CASSSSGWYIEQFF	TGTGCCAGCAGCTCTAGCGGGTGGTACATTGAGCAGTTCTTC
-	TRBV6-2/TRBV6-3	-	TRBJ2-2	CASSPPRKRRTGELFF	TGTGCCAGCAGTCCCCCCCGGAAGAGACGGACCGGGGAGCTGTTTTTT
-	TRBV11-2	-	TRBJ2-5	CANRSTDEETQYF	TGTGCCAACAGATCTACAGATGAAGAGACCCAGTACTTC
-	TRBV4-1	-	TRBJ1-2	CASRLGGMGDYYCYTF	TGCGCCAGCAGACTCGGTGGAATGGGGGACTACTATTGCTACACCTTC
-	TRBV11-2	-	TRBJ2-6	CASIPFSGANVLTF	TGTGCCAGCATTCCTTTCTCTGGGGCCAACGTCCTTACTTTC
-	TRBV28	-	TRBJ2-3	CASSFLSGTGTQYF	TGTGCCAGCAGTTTCCTTAGTGGCACAGGTACGCAGTATTTT
TRBD1	TRBV5-5	-	TRBJ2-7	CASSMRRQGLYEQYF	TGTGCCAGCAGCATGCGAAGACAGGGGTTATACGAGCAGTACTTC
-	TRBV11-3	few	TRBJ1-1	CVSSSYGRQTEAFF	TGTGTCAGCAGCTCCTACGGACGGCAGACTGAAGCTTTCTTT
-	TRBV20-1	-	TRBJ2-5	CSARDGIMETHYF	TGCAGTGCTAGAGATGGAATAATGGAGACCCACTACTTC
-	TRBV5-4	-	TRBJ2-1	CASSHPLGESPRNEQFF	TGTGCCAGCAGCCACCCCCTCGGGGAGAGTCCTCGGAATGAGCAGTTCTTC
TRBD2	TRBV10-2	many	TRBJ2-1	CASRTSGGAGNEQFF	TGCGCCAGCAGAACTAGCGGGGGGGCGGGAAATGAGCAGTTCTTC
TRBD1	TRBV12-3/TRBV12-4	-	TRBJ2-2	CVSSQGARTGELFF	TGTGTCAGCAGTCAGGGGGCAAGAACCGGGGAGTTGTTTTTT
-	TRBV10-2	once	TRBJ2-1	CASSEDTYEQFF	TGCGCCAGCAGTGAGGACACTTATGAGCAGTTCTTC
TRBD2	TRBV6-1	many	TRBJ2-5	CASRKGLAGKDQETQYF	TGTGCCAGCAGAAAGGGACTAGCGGGAAAGGACCAAGAGACCCAGTACTTC
-	TRBV4-3	-	TRBJ2-5	CASSQESRLFSGETQYF	TGCGCCAGCAGCCAAGAATCTAGGCTCTTCTCGGGAGAGACCCAGTATTTC
TRBD1	TRBV4-2	-	TRBJ1-2	CTSSQGTGYGFTF	TGTACCAGCAGCCAAGGGACAGGTTATGGCTTCACCTTC
-	TRBV4-3	-	TRBJ2-5	CASSQGPGPQETHYF	TGCGCCAGCAGCCAAGGGCCGGGTCCTCAAGAGACCCACTACTTC
-	TRBV11-3	-	TRBJ2-2	CASNFTIEHGELYF	TGTGCCAGCAACTTTACGATTGAGCACGGGGAGCTGTATTTT
-	TRBV20-1	many	TRBJ1-2	CSAPRQGEDGYTF	TGCAGTGCTCCGAGGCAGGGTGAAGATGGCTACACCTTC
-	TRBV6-1	-	TRBJ2-7	CATSGISRGPIYEQYF	TGTGCCACCAGTGGAATCTCTCGAGGACCAATCTACGAGCAGTACTTC
-	TRBV20-1	-	TRBJ2-1	CSAQSVDEFYNDHFF	TGCAGTGCCCAGAGTGTGGACGAGTTCTACAATGACCACTTCTTC
-	TRBV11-3	few	TRBJ2-3	CASSLYPLEVGGRTDTQYF	TGTGCCAGCAGCTTATATCCCCTAGAAGTCGGGGGTCGCACAGATACGCAGTATTTT
-	TRBV5-5	-	TRBJ1-4	CASCRMKDDKLFF	TGTGCCAGCTGCCGTATGAAGGATGATAAACTGTTTTTT
TRBD1	TRBV10-1	-	TRBJ2-7	CGCRGQGTYEQYF	TGCGGCTGCAGGGGACAGGGGACATACGAGCAGTACTTC
TRBD1	TRBV24-1	-	TRBJ1-1	CATSPGDRAETFF	TGTGCCACCAGCCCTGGAGACAGGGCTGAAACTTTCTTT
-	TRBV18	-	TRBJ1-2	CASSPGHINYGYTF	TGTGCCAGCTCGCCGGGACATATAAACTATGGCTACACCTTC
-	TRBV28	-	TRBJ1-1	CGSSLQDSYTEAFF	TGTGGCAGCAGTTTACAGGATAGTTACACTGAAGCTTTCTTT
TRBD2	TRBV6-5	-	TRBJ2-6	CASSLAGAISGANVLNF	TGTGCCAGCAGCCTAGCGGGAGCCATCTCTGGGGCTAACGTCCTGAATTTC
-	TRBV6-2/TRBV6-3	-	TRBJ2-3	CARSSRPKRDTQYF	TGTGCCAGGAGTTCCCGGCCCAAAAGAGATACGCAGTATTTT
-	TRBV20-1	-	TRBJ2-3	CSAPTAGATHRTHTQYF	TGCAGTGCTCCCACGGCGGGGGCCACGCACCGCACACATACACAGTATTTT
-	TRBV6-1	-	TRBJ1-1	CASSVSGNTEDFF	TGTGCCAGCAGTGTGAGTGGGAACACCGAAGATTTCTTT
-	TRBV29-1	-	TRBJ1-1	CSPQEGETEAFF	TGCAGTCCCCAAGAGGGTGAAACTGAAGCTTTCTTT
TRBD2	TRBV11-2	-	TRBJ2-6	CASSPTSGGATGVNVPTF	TGTGCCAGCAGTCCAACAAGCGGGGGAGCCACTGGGGTTAACGTCCCGACTTTC
-	TRBV11-2	medium-sized	TRBJ1-6	CASRGPGHSDSPLHF	TGTGCCAGCAGGGGTCCGGGACATAGTGATTCACCCCTCCACTTT
-	TRBV4-2	-	TRBJ2-7	CASSQENPGGSYKQYF	TGTGCGAGCAGCCAAGAAAACCCGGGGGGCTCCTACAAGCAGTACTTC
-	TRBV6-5	-	TRBJ1-5	CASSYLQGGNQSQHF	TGTGCCAGCAGTTACTTACAGGGAGGCAATCAGTCCCAGCATTTT
-	TRBV20-1	-	TRBJ2-3	CSAMLDAGDRQYF	TGCAGTGCTATGCTCGATGCCGGGGATAGGCAGTATTTT
TRBD1	TRBV6-1	-	TRBJ1-5	CASGVSPGTGYSNHPQHF	TGTGCCAGCGGTGTCAGTCCCGGGACAGGGTATAGCAATCACCCCCAGCATTTT
-	TRBV5-4	many	TRBJ1-2	CASSSQDSNYGYTF	TGTGCCAGCAGCTCCCAGGACAGTAACTATGGCTACACCTTC
TRBD1	TRBV12-3/TRBV12-4	many	TRBJ2-2	CASSWPGQGFAGELFF	TGTGCCAGCAGTTGGCCGGGACAGGGGTTCGCCGGGGAGCTGTTTTTT